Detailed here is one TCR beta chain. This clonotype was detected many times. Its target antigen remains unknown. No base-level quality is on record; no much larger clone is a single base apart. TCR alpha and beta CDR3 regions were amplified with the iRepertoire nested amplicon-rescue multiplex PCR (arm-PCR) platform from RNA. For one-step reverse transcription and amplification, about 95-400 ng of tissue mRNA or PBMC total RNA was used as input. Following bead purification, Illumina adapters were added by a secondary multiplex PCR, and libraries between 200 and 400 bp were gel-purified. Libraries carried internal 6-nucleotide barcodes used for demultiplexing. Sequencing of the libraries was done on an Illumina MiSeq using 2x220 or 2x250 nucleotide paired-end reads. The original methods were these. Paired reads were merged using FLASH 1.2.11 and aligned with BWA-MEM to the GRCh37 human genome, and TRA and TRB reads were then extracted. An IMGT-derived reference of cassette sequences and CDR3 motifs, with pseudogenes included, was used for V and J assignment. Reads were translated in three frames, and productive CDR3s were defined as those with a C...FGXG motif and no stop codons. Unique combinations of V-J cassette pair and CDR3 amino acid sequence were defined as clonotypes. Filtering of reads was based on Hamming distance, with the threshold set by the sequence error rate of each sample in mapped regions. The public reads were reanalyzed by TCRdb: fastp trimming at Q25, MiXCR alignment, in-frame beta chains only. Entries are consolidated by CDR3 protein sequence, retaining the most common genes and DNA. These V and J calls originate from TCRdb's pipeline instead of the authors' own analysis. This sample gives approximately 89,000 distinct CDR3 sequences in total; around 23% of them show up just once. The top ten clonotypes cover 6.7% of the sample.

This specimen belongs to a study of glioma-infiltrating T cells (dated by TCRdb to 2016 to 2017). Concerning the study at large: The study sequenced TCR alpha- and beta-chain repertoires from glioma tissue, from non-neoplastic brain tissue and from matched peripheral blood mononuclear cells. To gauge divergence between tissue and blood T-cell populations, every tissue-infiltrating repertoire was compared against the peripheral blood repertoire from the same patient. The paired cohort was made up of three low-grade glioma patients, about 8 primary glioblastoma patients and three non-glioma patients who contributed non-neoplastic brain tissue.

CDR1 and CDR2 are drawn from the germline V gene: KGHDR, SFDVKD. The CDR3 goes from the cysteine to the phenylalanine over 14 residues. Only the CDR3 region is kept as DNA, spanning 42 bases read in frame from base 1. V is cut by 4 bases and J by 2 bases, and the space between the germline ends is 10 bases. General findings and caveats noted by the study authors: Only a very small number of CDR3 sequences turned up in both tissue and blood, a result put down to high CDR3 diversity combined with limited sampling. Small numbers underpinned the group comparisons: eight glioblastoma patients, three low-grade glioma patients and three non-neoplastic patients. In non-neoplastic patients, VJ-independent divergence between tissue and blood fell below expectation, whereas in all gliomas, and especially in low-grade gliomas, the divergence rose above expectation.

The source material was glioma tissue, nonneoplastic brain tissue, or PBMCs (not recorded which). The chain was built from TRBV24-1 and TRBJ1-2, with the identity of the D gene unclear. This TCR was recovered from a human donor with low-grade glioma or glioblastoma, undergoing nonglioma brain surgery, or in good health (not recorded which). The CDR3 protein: CATSDPGRNYGYTF. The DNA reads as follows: TGTGCCACCAGTGACCCTGGACGGAACTATGGCTACACCTTC.